These 22 T cell receptor beta chains originate from one sample sequenced in a study of cytomegalovirus exposure and HLA in healthy donors. Researchers ran the PCR with 60 Vbeta and 13 Jbeta primers. Method: immunoSEQ multiplex PCR; TCRdb's copy keeps in-frame clones and lacks some. Altogether 130,000 to 150,000 clones are present, 73% being singletons, with the ten largest covering 13% to 15%. Source material: PBMCs. These receptors were obtained from a human donor in good health.

This chain links TRBV2 with TRBJ2-3, with 11 bases that match TRBD2. CDR3 length equals 15 residues. J was trimmed by 1 base and V by 7 bases; bases with no gene match: 4. In germline, CDR1 is SNHLY, CDR2 FYNNEI. The CDR3 loop is CASNLLAGGTDTQYF. CDR3 sequence (DNA): TGTGCCAGCAACTTACTAGCGGGGGGCACAGATACGCAGTATTTT.

The chain links TRBV2 to TRBJ2-5, with 11 bases identical to TRBD2. In germline, CDR1 is SNHLY, CDR2 FYNNEI. The V and J ends lost 1 base and 6 bases, in that order; junction bases with no gene match: 7. This CDR3 has 16 residues. The DNA of the CDR3 is TGTGCCAGCAGTGAAGGGTTAGCGGGGGGGGTGAAGACCCAGTACTTC. It yields the protein CASSEGLAGGVKTQYF.

This sequence joins TRBV2 and TRBJ2-7, with D possibly being TRBD1 (5 bases). The CDR3 runs 13 residues. Germline CDR1 reads SNHLY; CDR2 reads FYNNEI. The V gene lost 7 bases and the J gene lost 2 bases, with 12 bases spanning the gap. The CDR3 region has the DNA TGTGCCAGCAAAGGGGCGAGTACCTACGAGCAGTACTTC. Protein product: CASKGASTYEQYF. Full variable domain (remainder filled in from reference TRBV2 and TRBJ2-7): EPEVTQTPSHQVTQMGQEVILRCVPISNHLYFYWYRQILGQKVEFLVSFYNNEISEKSEIFDDQFSVERPDGSNFTLKIRSTKLEDSAMYFCASKGASTYEQYFGPGTRLTVT.

The chain joins TRBV6-4 to TRBJ2-2, with TRBD2 identical over 11 bases. CDR1 and CDR2 from the germline V gene are MRHNA and SNTAGT. With 6 bases clipped from V and 6 bases from J, the junction kept 3 bases outside the gene matches. The length of the CDR3 is 14 residues. The CDR3 sequence is CASSELAGAGELFF. The CDR3 nucleotides read TGTGCCAGCAGCGAACTAGCGGGAGCCGGGGAGCTGTTTTTT.

This clone was counted between two and nine times. The J gene is TRBJ1-1, the V gene TRBV5-6; TRBD1 aligns across 9 bases. This CDR3 region has 15 residues. CDR1 and CDR2 from the germline V gene are SGHDT and YYEEEE. V lost 4 bases to trimming and J lost 0 bases; unmatched junction nucleotides: 4. The CDR3 DNA is TGTGCCAGCAGCCAATGGACAGGGGTGAACACTGAAGCTTTCTTT. Translated, it gives CASSQWTGVNTEAFF.

V and J are TRBV6-6 and TRBJ2-7; D is unclear. The germline CDR1 and CDR2 sequences are MNHNY and SVGAGI (reference sequence). Trimming removed 0 bases at V and 3 bases at J, with 3 bases between. This CDR3 region has 12 residues. Here the CDR3 DNA reads TGTGCCAGCAGTTACTCGAGCTACGAGCAGTACTTC. Amino acid sequence: CASSYSSYEQYF.

The chain couples TRBV2 to TRBJ1-2, with a weak D call TRBD1 (5 bases). Germline CDR1 SNHLY, CDR2 FYNNEI. CDR3 length: 14 residues. Trimming removed 4 bases at V and 4 bases at J, with 13 bases between. The CDR3 coding sequence is TGTGCCAGCAGTGTCGTCAGGGTGGGCTATGGCTACACCTTC. Its translation: CASSVVRVGYGYTF.

The gene calls are TRBV4-1 and TRBJ2-5; 7 bases align to TRBD1. Germline V CDR1 and CDR2: MGHRA, YSYEKL. V lost 2 bases to trimming and J lost 1 base; unmatched junction nucleotides: 7. CDR3 size: 16 residues. CDR3 DNA: TGCGCCAGCAGCCAAACCCCGGACAGGCCCCAAGAGACCCAGTACTTC. Translated, it gives CASSQTPDRPQETQYF.

The chain has TRBV19 and TRBJ1-6; 8 bases fit TRBD1. V dropped 3 bases and J dropped 3; count of bases not matched to a gene: 4. CDR1 LNHDA and CDR2 SQIVND come from the germline V gene (reference sequence). The CDR3 length is 16 residues. CDR3 residues: CASSMAGGGYNSPLHF. DNA of the CDR3: TGTGCCAGTAGTATGGCAGGGGGCGGCTATAATTCACCCCTCCACTTT.

V is TRBV19 and J is TRBJ2-7; 9 bases are shared with TRBD1. The CDR3 spans 16 residues. V lost 5 bases, J lost 5 bases, and 13 bases stayed unmatched. Germline lookup yields CDR1 LNHDA and CDR2 SQIVND (reference sequence). The CDR3 sequence: CASSSKTGGGLNEQYF. The CDR3 DNA sequence: TGTGCCAGTAGTTCCAAGACAGGGGGAGGACTCAACGAGCAGTACTTC.

The chain employs TRBV6-1 and TRBJ2-7; 9 bases map to TRBD2. The germline CDR1 and CDR2 sequences are MNHNS and SASEGT. The CDR3 spans 18 residues. The V segment lost 1 base and the J segment 0 bases; nucleotides outside the gene matches: 10. CDR3 nucleotides: TGTGCCAGCAGTGAAGTGGTAGCGGGAGCCGACAGCTCCTACGAGCAGTACTTC. The encoded protein is CASSEVVAGADSSYEQYF.

This clone came up a few times. The chain carries TRBV6-5 and TRBJ1-2; D is unclear. The CDR3 runs 10 residues. V lost 6 bases and J lost 4, with 3 bases in between. Germline CDR1 reads MNHEY; CDR2 reads SVGAGI. CDR3 amino acids: CASRSYGYTF. CDR3 in DNA: TGTGCCAGCAGGAGCTATGGCTACACCTTC.

The CDR3 sequence is CASSSAWDRTGYGYTF. In DNA, the CDR3 is TGTGCCAGCAGCTCTGCCTGGGACAGGACGGGCTATGGCTACACCTTC. The V call is TRBV7-9, the J call TRBJ1-2; 8 bases are a match to TRBD1. Germline loops: CDR1 SEHNR, CDR2 FQNEAQ (reference sequence). The CDR3 runs 16 residues. Trimming cost V 4 bases and J 4 bases; bases outside gene matches: 11.

The chain links TRBV14 to TRBJ2-3, with D hard to call. The CDR3 is made up of 14 amino acids. With 0 bases removed from V and 7 bases from J, the gap between germline ends came to 11 bases. Germline V CDR1 and CDR2: SGHDN, FVKESK. The chain's CDR3 is CASSQEIVGYTQYF. The CDR3 nucleotides read TGTGCCAGCAGCCAAGAAATCGTCGGGTATACGCAGTATTTT.

The chain employs TRBV12-5 and TRBJ2-1; D possibly corresponds to TRBD1 (6 bases). CDR3 length equals 15 residues. Per germline, CDR1 LGHNT and CDR2 FRNRAP. The V end lost 6 bases, the J end lost 5 bases, and 17 bases lay between the germline ends. The CDR3 sequence: CASGFGDTVHNEQFF. CDR3 in DNA: TGTGCTAGTGGGTTCGGGGACACCGTGCACAATGAGCAGTTCTTC. The entire variable domain, with the rest obtained from reference TRBV12-5 and TRBJ2-1, is as follows: DARVTQTPRHKVTEMGQEVTMRCQPILGHNTVFWYRQTMMQGLELLAYFRNRAPLDDSGMPKDRFSAEMPDATLATLKIQPSEPRDSAVYFCASGFGDTVHNEQFFGPGTRLTVL.

This clone was detected only once. The J gene is TRBJ2-2, the V gene TRBV2; unclear D gene. The CDR3 contains 17 residues. Germline V lookup: CDR1 SNHLY, CDR2 FYNNEI. Between the trimmed V and J ends, which lost 3 bases and 2 bases, there was a span of 16 bases. CDR3 in DNA: TGTGCCAGCAGTGAGTGGCTGCCGCTAGATAACACCGGGGAGCTGTTTTTT. Protein product: CASSEWLPLDNTGELFF.

CDR3 sequence: CATSSRGLTEAFF. CDR3 sequence (DNA): TGTGCCACCAGCAGCAGGGGGCTCACTGAAGCTTTCTTT. The chain employs TRBV15 and TRBJ1-1; 8 bases map to TRBD1. V gave up 3 bases and J gave up 4 bases; unmatched junction bases: 1. The CDR3 loop spans 13 amino acids. Germline values: CDR1 LNHNV, CDR2 YYDKDF (reference sequence).

The chain uses TRBV2 and TRBJ2-3, with D possibly TRBD1 on 6 matching bases. V gave up 7 bases and J gave up 5 bases, with 16 bases separating them. Germline V lookup: CDR1 SNHLY, CDR2 FYNNEI. This CDR3 spans 14 amino acids. CDR3 amino acids: CASTRRDMGDTQYF. CDR3 nucleotides: TGTGCCAGCACCAGACGGGACATGGGAGATACGCAGTATTTT.

This chain uses TRBV6-6 with TRBJ2-7, with TRBD1 as a possible D gene (6 bases). The CDR3 contains 15 residues. V lost 2 bases and J lost 3, with 14 bases in between. Germline assignment: CDR1 MNHNY and CDR2 SVGAGI (reference sequence). CDR3 sequence reads: CASSYPGTRYYEQYF. The DNA for the CDR3 is TGTGCCAGCAGTTACCCAGGGACAAGATACTACGAGCAGTACTTC.

The chain links TRBV6-6 to TRBJ1-6; D remains ambiguous. CDR1 and CDR2 from the germline V gene are MNHNY and SVGAGI (reference sequence). CDR3 size: 13 residues. The V end was cut by 2 bases, the J end by 9 bases, with 8 bases between. CDR3 DNA: TGTGCCAGCAGTTACGGTGCGGGTTCACCCCTCCACTTT. The encoded protein is CASSYGAGSPLHF.

This clone showed up just a few times. The J gene is TRBJ2-5, the V gene TRBV15, with a possible D match to TRBD1 (6 bases). V lost 1 base to trimming and J lost 0 bases, with 9 bases between them. This CDR3 is built from 15 residues. Germline V gives CDR1 LNHNV, CDR2 YYDKDF (reference sequence). The CDR3 spells CATSRARGNQETQYF. CDR3 nucleotides: TGTGCCACCAGCAGAGCTAGGGGGAACCAAGAGACCCAGTACTTC.

The chain has TRBV6-1 and TRBJ1-2; TRBD1 might be the D (5 bases). V lost 5 bases and J 8 bases, leaving 9 bases between the germline ends. The CDR3 is made up of 11 amino acids. From germline, CDR1 is MNHNS and CDR2 SASEGT. CDR3 in amino acids: CASSSGYGYTF. For the CDR3, the DNA is TGTGCCAGCAGTTCAGGGTACGGCTACACCTTC.